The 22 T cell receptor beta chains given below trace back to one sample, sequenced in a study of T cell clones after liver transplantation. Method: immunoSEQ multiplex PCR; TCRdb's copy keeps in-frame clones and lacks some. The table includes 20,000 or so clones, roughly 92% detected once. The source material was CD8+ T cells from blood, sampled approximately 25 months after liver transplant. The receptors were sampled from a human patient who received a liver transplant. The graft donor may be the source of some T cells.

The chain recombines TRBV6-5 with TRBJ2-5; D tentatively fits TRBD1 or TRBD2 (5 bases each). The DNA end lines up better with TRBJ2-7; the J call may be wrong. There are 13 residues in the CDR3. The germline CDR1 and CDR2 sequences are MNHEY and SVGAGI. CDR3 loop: CASSYTKGSEQYF. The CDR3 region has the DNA TGTGCCAGCAGTTACACCAAGGGGAGCGAGCAGTACTTC.

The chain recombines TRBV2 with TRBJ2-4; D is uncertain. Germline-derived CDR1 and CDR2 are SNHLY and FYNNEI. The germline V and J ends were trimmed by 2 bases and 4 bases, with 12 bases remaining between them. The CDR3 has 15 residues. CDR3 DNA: TGTGCCAGCAGTGAAATCCTCGTCGGGAAAAACATTCAGTACTTC. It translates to CASSEILVGKNIQYF.

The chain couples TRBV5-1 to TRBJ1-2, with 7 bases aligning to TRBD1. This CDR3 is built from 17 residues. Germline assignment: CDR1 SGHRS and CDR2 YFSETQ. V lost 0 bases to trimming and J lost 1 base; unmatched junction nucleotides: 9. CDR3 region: CASSLAWLGTVNYGYTF. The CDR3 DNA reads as TGCGCCAGCAGCTTGGCTTGGCTGGGGACAGTTAACTATGGCTACACCTTC. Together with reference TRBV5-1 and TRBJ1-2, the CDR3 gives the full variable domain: KAGVTQTPRYLIKTRGQQVTLSCSPISGHRSVSWYQQTPGQGLQFLFEYFSETQRNKGNFPGRFSGRQFSNSRSEMNVSTLELGDSALYLCASSLAWLGTVNYGYTFGSGTRLTVV.

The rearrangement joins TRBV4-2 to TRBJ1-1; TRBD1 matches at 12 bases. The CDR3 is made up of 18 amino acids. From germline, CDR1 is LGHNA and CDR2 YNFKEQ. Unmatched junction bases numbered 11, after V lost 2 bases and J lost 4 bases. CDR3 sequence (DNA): TGTGCCAGCAGCCAACCCGGGACAGGGGGCCCTTTGGGCACTGAAGCTTTCTTT. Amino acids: CASSQPGTGGPLGTEAFF.

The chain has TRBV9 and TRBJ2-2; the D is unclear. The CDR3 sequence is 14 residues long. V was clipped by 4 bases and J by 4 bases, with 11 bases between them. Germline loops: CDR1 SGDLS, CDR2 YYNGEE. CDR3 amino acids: CASSSRLITGELFF. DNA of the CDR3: TGTGCCAGCAGCTCTCGATTGATCACCGGGGAGCTGTTTTTT.

In DNA form, the CDR3 reads TGTGCCAGCACTAGTTGGGAAAGGACTAGCGGGAGCTTATCCTACGAGCAGTACTTC. It translates to CASTSWERTSGSLSYEQYF. This chain joins TRBV28 and TRBJ2-7; 13 bases line up with TRBD2. The germline V gene has CDR1 MDHEN and CDR2 SYDVKM. V lost 7 bases, J lost 1 base, and 16 bases stayed unmatched. The CDR3 is 19 amino acids.

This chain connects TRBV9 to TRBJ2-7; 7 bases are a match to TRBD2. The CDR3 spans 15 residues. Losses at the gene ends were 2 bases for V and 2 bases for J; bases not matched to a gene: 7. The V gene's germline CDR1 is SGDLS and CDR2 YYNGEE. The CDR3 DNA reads TGTGCCAGCAGCGTTGGGCTAGCGGTTACCTACGAGCAGTACTTC. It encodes CASSVGLAVTYEQYF.

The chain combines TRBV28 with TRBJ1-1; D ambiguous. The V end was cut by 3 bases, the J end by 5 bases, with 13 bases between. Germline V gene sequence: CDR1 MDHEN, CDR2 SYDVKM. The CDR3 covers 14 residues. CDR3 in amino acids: CASSFLVGWTEAFF. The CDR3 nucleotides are TGTGCCAGCAGTTTCTTAGTTGGATGGACTGAAGCTTTCTTT.

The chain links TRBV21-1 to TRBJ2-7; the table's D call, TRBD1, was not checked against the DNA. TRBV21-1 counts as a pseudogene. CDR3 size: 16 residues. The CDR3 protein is CASSSSGVFDSYEQYF. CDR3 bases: TGTGCCAGCAGCAGCTCAGGGGTCTTCGACTCCTACGAGCAGTACTTC.

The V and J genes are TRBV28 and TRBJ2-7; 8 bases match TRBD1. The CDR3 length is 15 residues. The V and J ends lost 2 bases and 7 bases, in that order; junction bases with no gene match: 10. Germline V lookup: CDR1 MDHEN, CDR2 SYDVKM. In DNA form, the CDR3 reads TGTGCCAGCAGTTTAATACAGGGGGTGGCTTATGAGCAGTACTTC. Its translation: CASSLIQGVAYEQYF.

Written as DNA, the CDR3 is TGTGCCAGCAGCTTGGTGGGTGGATATGAGCAGTTCTTC. This codes for CASSLVGGYEQFF. V gene TRBV5-8 combines with J gene TRBJ2-1; D not certain. Germline-derived CDR1 and CDR2 are SGHTS and YDEGEE. The germline V and J ends were trimmed by 0 bases and 8 bases, with 9 bases remaining between them. The CDR3 consists of 13 residues. The variable domain in full, with the rest retrieved from reference TRBV5-8 and TRBJ2-1, is EAGVTQSPTHLIKTRGQQATLRCSPISGHTSVYWYQQALGLGLQFLLWYDEGEERNRGNFPPRFSGRQFPNYSSELNVNALELEDSALYLCASSLVGGYEQFFGPGTRLTVL.

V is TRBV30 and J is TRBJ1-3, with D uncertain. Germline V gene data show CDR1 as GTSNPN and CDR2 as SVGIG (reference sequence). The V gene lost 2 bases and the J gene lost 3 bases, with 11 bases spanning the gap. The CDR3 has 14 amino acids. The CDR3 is CAWSLGMGGNTIYF. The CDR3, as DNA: TGTGCCTGGAGTCTCGGAATGGGTGGAAACACCATATATTTT.

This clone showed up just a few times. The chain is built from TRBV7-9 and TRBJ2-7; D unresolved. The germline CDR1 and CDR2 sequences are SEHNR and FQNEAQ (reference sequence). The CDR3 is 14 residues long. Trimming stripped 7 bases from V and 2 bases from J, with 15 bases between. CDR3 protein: CASTHQDAPYEQYF. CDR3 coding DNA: TGTGCCAGCACCCATCAGGACGCACCCTACGAGCAGTACTTC.

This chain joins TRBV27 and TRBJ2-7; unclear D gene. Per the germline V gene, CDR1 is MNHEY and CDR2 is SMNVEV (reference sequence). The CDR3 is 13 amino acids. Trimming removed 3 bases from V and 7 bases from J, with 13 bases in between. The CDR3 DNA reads TGTGCCAGCAGTTTGACCGGTTATAGAGAGCAGTACTTC. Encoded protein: CASSLTGYREQYF.

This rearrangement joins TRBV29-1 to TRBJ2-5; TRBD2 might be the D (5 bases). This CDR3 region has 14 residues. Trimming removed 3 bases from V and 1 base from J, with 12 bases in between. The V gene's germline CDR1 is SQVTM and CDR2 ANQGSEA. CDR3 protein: CSVDWAGLQETQYF. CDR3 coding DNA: TGCAGCGTTGATTGGGCAGGACTCCAAGAGACCCAGTACTTC.

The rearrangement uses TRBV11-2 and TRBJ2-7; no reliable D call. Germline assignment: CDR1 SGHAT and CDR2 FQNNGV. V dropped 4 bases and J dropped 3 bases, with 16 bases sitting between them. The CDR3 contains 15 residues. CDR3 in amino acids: CASSSKRTAFYEQYF. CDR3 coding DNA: TGTGCCAGCAGCTCTAAAAGGACGGCGTTCTACGAGCAGTACTTC.

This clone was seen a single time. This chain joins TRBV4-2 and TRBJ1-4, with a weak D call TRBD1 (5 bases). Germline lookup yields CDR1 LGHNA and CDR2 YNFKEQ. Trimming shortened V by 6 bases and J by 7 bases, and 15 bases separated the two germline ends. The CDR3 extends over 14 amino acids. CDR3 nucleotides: TGTGCCAGCAGAGATAGGGGAGTTGGTGAAAAACTGTTTTTT. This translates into CASRDRGVGEKLFF.

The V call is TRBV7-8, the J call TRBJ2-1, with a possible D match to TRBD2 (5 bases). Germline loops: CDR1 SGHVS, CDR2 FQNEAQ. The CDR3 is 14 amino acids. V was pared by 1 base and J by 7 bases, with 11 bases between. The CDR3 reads CASSLGLAPNEQFF. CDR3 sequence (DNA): TGTGCCAGCAGCTTAGGTCTAGCCCCTAATGAGCAGTTCTTC. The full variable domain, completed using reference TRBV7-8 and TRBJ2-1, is GAGVSQSPRYKVAKRGQDVALRCDPISGHVSLFWYQQALGQGPEFLTYFQNEAQLDKSGLPSDRFFAERPEGSVSTLKIQRTQQEDSAVYLCASSLGLAPNEQFFGPGTRLTVL.

The CDR3 reads CASSRTWQGLTNEKLFF. In DNA form, the CDR3 reads TGTGCCAGCAGCCGAACGTGGCAGGGGTTGACTAATGAAAAACTGTTTTTT. This chain joins TRBV2 and TRBJ1-4, with a tentative D call TRBD1 (6 bases). Germline values: CDR1 SNHLY, CDR2 FYNNEI. Trimming stripped 6 bases from V and 2 bases from J, with 19 bases between. This CDR3 contains 17 residues.

The CDR3: CGLEGGQGNYGYTF. The CDR3 nucleotides read TGTGGCTTGGAAGGGGGACAGGGGAACTATGGCTACACCTTC. The genes are TRBV2 and TRBJ1-2, with 10 nucleotides matching TRBD1. Germline V lookup: CDR1 SNHLY, CDR2 FYNNEI. The CDR3 length is 14 residues.

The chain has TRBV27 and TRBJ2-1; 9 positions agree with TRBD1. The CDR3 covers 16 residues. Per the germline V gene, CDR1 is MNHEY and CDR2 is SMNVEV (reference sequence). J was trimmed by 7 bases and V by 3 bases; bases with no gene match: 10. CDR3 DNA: TGTGCCAGCAGTTTTGTCTGGGACAGGGTTGTTAATGAGCAGTTCTTC. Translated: CASSFVWDRVVNEQFF.

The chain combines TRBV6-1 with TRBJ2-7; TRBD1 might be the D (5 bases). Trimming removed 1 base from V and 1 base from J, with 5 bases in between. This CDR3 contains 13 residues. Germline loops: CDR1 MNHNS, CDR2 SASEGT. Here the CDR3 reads CASSEEGSYEQYF. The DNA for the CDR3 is TGTGCCAGCAGTGAAGAGGGGTCCTACGAGCAGTACTTC.